This T cell receptor (beta chain) appears in the sequencing data of a study of T-cell memory formation after mild COVID-19. This clonotype has just a few counts. Its antigen is not known. General study findings and limits: The study found balanced CD4/CD8 in clones contracting day 15 to 85 and a CD4+ lean in later expanders.

Trimming took 4 bases from V and 9 from J; bases not matched to a gene: 9. The CDR3 runs to 15 residues. From germline, CDR1 is SGHTA and CDR2 FQGNSA. TCRdb fed the 5' RACE reads into MiXCR, producing one record per CDR3 protein. The sample lists approximately 290,000 distinct CDR3 sequences; just under 20% were seen once. The chain is built from TRBV7-2 and TRBJ1-5, with 10 nucleotides matching TRBD1. The receptor was derived from a man younger than 35 who had mild COVID-19 (a few samples of this study predate the infection). Cell type and time point are not known. Sequenced sample: PBMCs or a T cell subset sorted from them (not recorded which). DNA of the CDR3: TGTGCCAGCAGCTCCCGTGACAGGGGGCTCGCGCCCCAGCATTTT. Amino acid sequence: CASSSRDRGLAPQHF. Supplemented by reference TRBV7-2 and TRBJ1-5, the full variable domain reads GAGVSQSPSNKVTEKGKDVELRCDPISGHTALYWYRQSLGQGLEFLIYFQGNSAPDKSGLPSDRFSAERTGGSVSTLTIQRTQQEDSAVYLCASSSRDRGLAPQHFGDGTRLSIL.